This T cell receptor beta chain was obtained from a study of identical twins. Study results and limitations: Cord blood's abundant beta clonotypes had fewer insertions, unlike memory repertoires.

This clonotype was detected a few times. The antigen is undetermined. TCRdb redid the calling of the 5' RACE reads with MiXCR, one entry per CDR3 protein. The sample includes fewer than 800,000 distinct CDR3 sequences, under 8.5% seen only once; the top ten take 1.6%. V was pared by 0 bases and J by 0 bases, with 17 bases of the junction left unmatched. CDR3 length: 22 residues. Germline CDR1 reads SGHNT; CDR2 reads YYREEE (reference sequence). With no exceptions, donors were healthy Caucasians. This sample also belongs to another study, concerning yellow fever vaccine responses in identical twins.

The V gene is TRBV5-4, the J gene TRBJ2-2; 10 nucleotides line up with TRBD1. Specimen: PBMCs. This sequence originates from a woman between 18 and 29 years old in good health. CDR3: CASSLAFQRDRGYFANTGELFF. The CDR3, as DNA: TGTGCCAGCAGCTTGGCCTTCCAACGGGACAGGGGATATTTCGCGAACACCGGGGAGCTGTTTTTT. The full variable domain, its missing parts supplied by reference TRBV5-4 and TRBJ2-2, is ETGVTQSPTHLIKTRGQQVTLRCSSQSGHNTVSWYQQALGQGPQFIFQYYREEENGRGNFPPRFSGLQFPNYSSELNVNALELDDSALYLCASSLAFQRDRGYFANTGELFFGEGSRLTVL.